The source of this TCR beta chain is a study of blood T cell repertoires in COVID-19. Study as a whole: Spain, Italy and the United States supplied samples that represented acute and convalescent COVID-19.

This clone has only a few counts. Other DNA sequences in this sample translate to the same CDR3. Produced via immunoSEQ multiplex PCR; TCRdb's table is partial and in-frame only. There are some 76,000 clones in the sample; over 75% occur only once, and 8.5% to 14% lies in the top ten. This CDR3 is 18 amino acids long. With 1 base clipped from V and 3 bases from J, the junction kept 5 bases outside the gene matches. The germline V gene has CDR1 SGHTA and CDR2 FQGTGA. This chain links TRBV7-3 with TRBJ2-6; TRBD1 aligns across 11 bases. The source is a man aged 45-60 years with acute or convalescent COVID-19. Sequencing input: peripheral blood. This chain's CDR3 is CASSLSGQGARGANVLTF. As DNA, the CDR3 is TGTGCCAGCAGCTTAAGTGGACAGGGGGCGCGTGGGGCCAACGTCCTGACTTTC. The complete variable domain, with remaining parts taken from reference TRBV7-3 and TRBJ2-6, reads GAGVSQTPSNKVTEKGKYVELRCDPISGHTALYWYRQSLGQGPEFLIYFQGTGAADDSGLPNDRFFAVRPEGSVSTLKIQRTERGDSAVYLCASSLSGQGARGANVLTFGAGSRLTVL.